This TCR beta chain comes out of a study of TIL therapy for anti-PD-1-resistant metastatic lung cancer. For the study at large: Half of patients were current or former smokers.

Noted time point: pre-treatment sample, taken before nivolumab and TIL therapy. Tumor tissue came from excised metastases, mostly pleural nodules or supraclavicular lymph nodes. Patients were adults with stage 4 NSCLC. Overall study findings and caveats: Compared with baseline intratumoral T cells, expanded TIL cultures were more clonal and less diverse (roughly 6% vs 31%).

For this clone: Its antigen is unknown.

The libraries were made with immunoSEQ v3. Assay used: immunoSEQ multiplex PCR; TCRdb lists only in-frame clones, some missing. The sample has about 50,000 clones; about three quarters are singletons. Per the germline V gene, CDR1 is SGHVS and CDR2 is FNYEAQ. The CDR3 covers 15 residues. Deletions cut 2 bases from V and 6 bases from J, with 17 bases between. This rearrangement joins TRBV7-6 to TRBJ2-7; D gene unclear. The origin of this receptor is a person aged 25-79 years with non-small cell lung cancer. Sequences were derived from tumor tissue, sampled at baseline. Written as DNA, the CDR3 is TGTGCCAGCAGCTTAAACGAACTCCCCTGGAGCGAGCAGTACTTC. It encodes CASSLNELPWSEQYF.